One and the same sample provided the 15 T cell receptor beta chains below, sequenced in a study of blood T cell repertoires in COVID-19. The method was immunoSEQ multiplex PCR; TCRdb's version includes in-frame clones alone and lacks a portion of them. The table has around 250,000 clones, about 86% seen once; the top ten hold approximately 9%. The specimen was peripheral blood. Every receptor here comes from a man aged 35 to 55 with active or convalescent COVID-19.

The V call is TRBV5-1, the J call TRBJ2-1; 9 bases are a match to TRBD1. This CDR3 spans 14 amino acids. From germline, CDR1 is SGHRS and CDR2 YFSETQ. Germline trimming cut 4 bases from V and 4 bases from J; bases unmatched to any gene: 3. The CDR3 DNA follows: TGCGCCAGCAGCATCGGGACAGGGTACAATGAGCAGTTCTTC. Residues: CASSIGTGYNEQFF.

The chain employs TRBV30 and TRBJ1-5, with TRBD1 matching 8 bases. Looked up from germline, CDR1 is GTSNPN and CDR2 is SVGIG (reference sequence). Trimming removed 3 bases from V and 6 bases from J; junction bases left unmatched: 7. The CDR3 spans 14 residues. The CDR3 region has the DNA TGTGCCTGGAGGGGGCAGGGGGCGAGTCAGCCCCAGCATTTT. This translates into CAWRGQGASQPQHF. Looking up the rest from reference TRBV30 and TRBJ1-5 gives the full variable domain: SQTIHQWPATLVQPVGSPLSLECTVEGTSNPNLYWYRQAAGRGLQLLFYSVGIGQISSEVPQNLSASRPQDRQFILSSKKLLLSDSGFYLCAWRGQGASQPQHFGDGTRLSIL.

CDR3 residues: CASRGTSSWIEQFF. The CDR3 nucleotides read TGTGCCAGCAGGGGGACTTCCTCTTGGATCGAGCAGTTCTTC. The J gene is TRBJ2-1, the V gene TRBV6-5, with D maybe TRBD2 (6 bases). V shed 6 bases and J shed 10 bases, with 19 bases lying between them. Germline assignment: CDR1 MNHEY and CDR2 SVGAGI. The CDR3 is 14 amino acids.

The chain joins TRBV12-3 or TRBV12-4 to TRBJ1-2; 9 nucleotides line up with TRBD1. The CDR3 has 13 amino acids. Trimming took 5 bases from V and 6 from J; bases not matched to a gene: 4. The CDR3 region is CASSRGQGDGYTF. The CDR3 DNA reads as TGTGCCAGCAGTCGGGGACAGGGAGATGGCTACACCTTC.

This chain links TRBV30 with TRBJ1-2, with D maybe TRBD1 (5 bases). The CDR3 has 18 residues. V was pared by 0 bases and J by 0 bases, with 20 bases between. CDR1 and CDR2 (germline): GTSNPN, SVGIG (reference sequence). The CDR3 spells CAWSVLRQTIPANYGYTF. Here the CDR3 DNA reads TGTGCCTGGAGTGTACTGAGACAGACAATCCCGGCTAACTATGGCTACACCTTC.

The rearrangement joins TRBV30 to TRBJ1-4; D is possibly TRBD1 (5 bases). With 7 bases removed from V and 5 bases from J, the gap between germline ends came to 17 bases. The CDR3 covers 14 residues. The V gene's germline CDR1 is GTSNPN and CDR2 SVGIG (reference sequence). CDR3 protein: CASPSNGGNEKLFF. The CDR3 DNA is TGTGCCTCCCCTTCGAACGGGGGGAATGAAAAACTGTTTTTT.

The rearrangement joins TRBV19 to TRBJ1-2; weak D call: TRBD1 (6 bases). Per the germline V gene, CDR1 is LNHDA and CDR2 is SQIVND (reference sequence). The CDR3 has 13 residues. V lost 3 bases, J lost 6 bases, and 11 bases lay in between. The CDR3 region has the DNA TGTGCCAGTAGTATCGACAGGTTAAATGGCTACACCTTC. This gives the protein CASSIDRLNGYTF. Variable domain in full (rest from reference TRBV19 and TRBJ1-2): DGGITQSPKYLFRKEGQNVTLSCEQNLNHDAMYWYRQDPGQGLRLIYYSQIVNDFQKGDIAEGYSVSREKKESFPLTVTSAQKNPTAFYLCASSIDRLNGYTFGSGTRLTVV.

The CDR3 bases are TGTGCCAGCGAGGGCAGGTTAAGCTACGAGCAGTACTTC. Protein product: CASEGRLSYEQYF. The chain couples TRBV6-5 to TRBJ2-7; possibly TRBD2 for D (5 bases). Germline V gives CDR1 MNHEY, CDR2 SVGAGI. This CDR3 region has 13 residues. Between the trimmed V and J ends, which lost 8 bases and 3 bases, there was a span of 14 bases.

The chain has TRBV5-1 and TRBJ1-2; 7 nucleotides match TRBD1. After removal of 4 bases from V and 2 bases from J, the junction contained 5 bases not matched to a gene. CDR1 and CDR2 (germline): SGHRS, YFSETQ. CDR3 length: 14 amino acids. The CDR3 sequence is CASSPGTANYGYTF. CDR3 DNA: TGCGCCAGCAGCCCAGGGACAGCGAACTATGGCTACACCTTC.

The rearrangement links TRBV6-5 to TRBJ1-6; TRBD1 matches 9 bases. After removal of 8 bases from V and 11 bases from J, the junction contained 7 bases not matched to a gene. The length of the CDR3 is 13 residues. CDR1 and CDR2 (germline): MNHEY, SVGAGI. CDR3 region: CASGDREFAPLHF. The CDR3 region has the DNA TGTGCCAGCGGGGACAGGGAATTCGCACCCCTCCACTTT.

The rearrangement links TRBV14 to TRBJ1-1, with D tentatively TRBD1 (5 bases). The germline gives CDR1 SGHDN, CDR2 FVKESK. The CDR3 length is 18 residues. The V end lost 5 bases, the J end lost 2 bases, and 24 bases lay between the germline ends. CDR3 DNA sequence: TGTGCCAGCAGCAAAAAGAAATGGGTTGCGGGACTTAACACTGAAGCTTTCTTT. Its protein product is CASSKKKWVAGLNTEAFF.

The rearrangement links TRBV3-1 (or the pseudogene TRBV3-2) to TRBJ2-3; weak D call: TRBD2 (5 bases). V dropped 0 bases and J dropped 4 bases, with 14 bases sitting between them. Germline CDR1 LGHDT, CDR2 YNNKEL (reference sequence). This CDR3 is 16 amino acids long. CDR3 residues: CASSQDPVGVSDTQYF. CDR3 coding DNA: TGTGCCAGCAGCCAAGACCCGGTGGGAGTCTCAGATACGCAGTATTTT.

This sequence joins TRBV5-1 and TRBJ2-3; no reliable D call. Trimming took 0 bases from V and 5 from J, leaving 7 bases between them. This CDR3 region has 13 residues. Germline V lookup: CDR1 SGHRS, CDR2 YFSETQ. The CDR3 DNA is TGCGCCAGCAGCTTGGACAGTGGAGATACGCAGTATTTT. Amino acids: CASSLDSGDTQYF.

The count of this clone is one. The V and J genes are TRBV7-9 and TRBJ2-1, with TRBD1 matching over 7 bases. Germline V CDR1 and CDR2: SEHNR, FQNEAQ (reference sequence). Trimming cost V 5 bases and J 12 bases; bases outside gene matches: 7. The CDR3 extends over 12 amino acids. The CDR3 reads CASSQGEGVQFF. CDR3 DNA: TGTGCCAGCAGCCAGGGGGAAGGAGTGCAGTTCTTC. The complete variable domain, with remaining parts taken from reference TRBV7-9 and TRBJ2-1, reads DTGVSQNPRHKITKRGQNVTFRCDPISEHNRLYWYRQTLGQGPEFLTYFQNEAQLEKSRLLSDRFSAERPKGSFSTLEIQRTEQGDSAMYLCASSQGEGVQFFGPGTRLTVL.

CDR3 in amino acids: CAWETGNTEAFF. DNA of the CDR3: TGTGCCTGGGAGACAGGGAACACTGAAGCTTTCTTT. The chain recombines TRBV30 with TRBJ1-1, with D possibly TRBD1 on 6 matching bases. This CDR3 contains 12 residues. Germline CDR1 is GTSNPN and CDR2 is SVGIG (reference sequence). The V and J ends lost 5 bases and 1 base respectively, with 8 bases between them.